The 2 T cell receptor beta chains given below trace back to one sample, sequenced in a study of blood T cell repertoires in COVID-19. Only in-frame clones appear in the TCRdb table, and some are missing; sequencing was by immunoSEQ multiplex PCR. This sample carries roughly 81,000 clones, 65% to 85% of them seen once, and the ten largest clones take 35% to 40%. The sample taken for sequencing was peripheral blood. The receptors come from a man older than 75 with active or convalescent COVID-19.

J is TRBJ2-7 and V is TRBV7-6, with 7 bases aligning to TRBD1. The CDR3 consists of 15 residues. V dropped 1 base and J dropped 3; count of bases not matched to a gene: 6. Germline CDR1 SGHVS, CDR2 FNYEAQ. CDR3 residues: CASSLGQGANYEQYF. The CDR3 region has the DNA TGTGCCAGCAGCTTAGGACAGGGCGCGAACTACGAGCAGTACTTC. Combining the CDR3 with reference TRBV7-6 and TRBJ2-7 gives the whole variable domain GAGVSQSPRYKVTKRGQDVALRCDPISGHVSLYWYRQALGQGPEFLTYFNYEAQQDKSGLPNDRFSAERPEGSISTLTIQRTEQRDSAMYRCASSLGQGANYEQYFGPGTRLTVT.

This clone was detected once. The chain is built from TRBV15 and TRBJ2-7; the match to TRBD2 covers 7 bases. V shed 0 bases and J 0 bases; nucleotides not matched to a gene: 5. The CDR3 is made up of 16 amino acids. Germline CDR1 LNHNV, CDR2 YYDKDF (reference sequence). This chain's CDR3 is CATSREPAGSSYEQYF. In DNA form, the CDR3 reads TGTGCCACCAGCAGAGAGCCAGCGGGGAGCTCCTACGAGCAGTACTTC.